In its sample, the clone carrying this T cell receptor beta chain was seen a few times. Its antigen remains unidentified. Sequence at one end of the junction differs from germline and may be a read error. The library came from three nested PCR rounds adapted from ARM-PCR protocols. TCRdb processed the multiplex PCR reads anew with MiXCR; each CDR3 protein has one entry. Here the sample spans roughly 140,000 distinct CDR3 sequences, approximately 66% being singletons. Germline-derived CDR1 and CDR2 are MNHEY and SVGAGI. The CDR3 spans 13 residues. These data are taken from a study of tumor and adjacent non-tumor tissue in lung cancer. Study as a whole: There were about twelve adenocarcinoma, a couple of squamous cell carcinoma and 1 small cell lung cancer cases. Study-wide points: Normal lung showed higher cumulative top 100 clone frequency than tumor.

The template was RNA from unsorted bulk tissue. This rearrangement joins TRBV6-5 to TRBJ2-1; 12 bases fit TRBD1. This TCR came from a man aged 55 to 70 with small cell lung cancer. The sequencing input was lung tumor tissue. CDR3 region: CASKGTGGAERFF. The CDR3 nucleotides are TGTGCCAGCAAGGGGACAGGGGGCGCTGAGCGGTTCTTC.